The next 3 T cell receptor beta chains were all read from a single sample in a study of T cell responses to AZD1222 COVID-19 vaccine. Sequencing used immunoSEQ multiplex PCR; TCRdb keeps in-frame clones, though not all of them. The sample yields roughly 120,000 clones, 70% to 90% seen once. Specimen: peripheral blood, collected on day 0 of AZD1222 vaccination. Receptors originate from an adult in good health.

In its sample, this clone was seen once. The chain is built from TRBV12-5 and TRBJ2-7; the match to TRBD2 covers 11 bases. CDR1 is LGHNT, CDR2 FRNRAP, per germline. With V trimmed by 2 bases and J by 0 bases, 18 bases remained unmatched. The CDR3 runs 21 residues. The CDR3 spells CASGLKLAGGPFSRSSYEQYF. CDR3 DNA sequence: TGTGCTAGTGGTTTGAAATTAGCGGGAGGGCCTTTTTCTCGAAGCTCCTACGAGCAGTACTTC.

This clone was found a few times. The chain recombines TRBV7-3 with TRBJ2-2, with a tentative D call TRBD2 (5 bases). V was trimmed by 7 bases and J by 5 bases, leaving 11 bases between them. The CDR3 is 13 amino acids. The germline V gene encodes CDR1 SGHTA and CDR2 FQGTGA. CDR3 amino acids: CASNFGGTGELFF. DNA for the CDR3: TGTGCCAGCAATTTCGGAGGTACCGGGGAGCTGTTTTTT.

CDR3 loop: CASSVVALGANTGELFF. Here the CDR3 DNA reads TGTGCCAGCAGCGTGGTTGCCTTGGGGGCGAACACCGGGGAGCTGTTTTTT. This chain uses TRBV9 with TRBJ2-2; either TRBD1 or TRBD2 may fit D (5 bases each). The CDR3 contains 17 residues. The germline CDR1 and CDR2 sequences are SGDLS and YYNGEE. The V end was cut by 2 bases, the J end by 0 bases, with 14 bases between. The full variable domain, rest sourced from reference TRBV9 and TRBJ2-2, is DSGVTQTPKHLITATGQRVTLRCSPRSGDLSVYWYQQSLDQGLQFLIQYYNGEERAKGNILERFSAQQFPDLHSELNLSSLELGDSALYFCASSVVALGANTGELFFGEGSRLTVL.